This T cell receptor beta chain is drawn from a study of blood T cells in healthy people across ages (dated by TCRdb to the mid-2010s). At the level of the whole study: Template switching captured roughly one uniquely barcoded TCR beta cDNA molecule per two T cells in model experiments. To track age-related changes in TCR beta repertoire diversity, the study relied on deep sequencing normalized with unique cDNA molecular identifiers. Donors were grouped into four age groups: young (average about 15 years), middle-aged (around 39), aged (62) and long-lived (around 82). To avoid experimental bias, donors of different ages were distributed randomly across sequencing lanes. Using the same blood draw, the study looked at two additional independent replicas of 1 million unique cDNA reads for two donors, one aged 18 to 29 and the other aged 80 or older.

This clonotype was seen more than once but under ten times. There is no known antigen for this receptor. Base qualities are not provided; no much larger clone lies one nucleotide away. Study-wide conclusions, independent of this receptor: Because profiling used bulk unsorted PBMCs, naive and antigen-experienced compartments could not be compared conclusively. As age increased, observed TCR beta diversity per million T cells dropped in a roughly linear way, and a significant reduction was already evident by age about 40. Because donor CMV infection status was unknown, age-related changes in expanded clonotypes were potentially confounded. Estimates of total diversity based on one million sequenced T cells were regarded as lower bounds and as underestimates. Compared with the aged group, the long-lived group had more naive CD4+ T cells, fewer expanded clones and increased TCR diversity, suggesting age selection. A strong correlation was found between observed TCR beta diversity and the percentage of naive T cells measured by flow cytometry.

Library prep was done by 5' RACE. TCRdb lists the instrument as Illumina HiSeq 2500. A second roughly 6 to 11 cycle PCR used a sample-barcoded 5' primer and a J-beta primer mix. Each TCR beta cDNA molecule received a unique molecular identifier from a template-switch 5' adaptor carrying 12 random nucleotides. Each sample yielded at least 2.5 million CDR3-containing paired-end reads. First-strand cDNA was synthesized from all RNA with the Mint cDNA synthesis kit, primed by a TRBC-specific oligonucleotide. Following uracil-DNA glycosylase treatment, a first 18-cycle PCR with universal primers M1SS and BC2_uni_R was performed on all cDNA. Concerning the study's data processing: Normalization of each sample was performed by random selection of 1 million high-quality reads, each carrying a distinct molecular identifier. Instead of being binned into consensus sequences, reads that shared molecular identifiers were thrown out. MiTCR, run with a Q25 quality threshold and the strictest error-elimination algorithm, handled CDR3 identification, clonotype clustering and error correction. A nonparametric unseen species model with Euler transformation was used to estimate a lower bound on total TCR beta diversity. TCRdb applied fastp at Q25 and MiXCR to the public reads, then kept only in-frame beta chains. Each entry is one CDR3 protein sequence, shown with its most common DNA and genes. TCRdb, rather than the study authors, made the V and J calls. A total of 650,000 to 800,000 distinct CDR3 sequences appear in this sample, roughly half of them only once. Of the sample, roughly 14% falls within the top ten clones.

V loses 7 bases of germline sequence and J loses 7 bases, and the interval between the two ends is 17 bases. The cysteine opens and the phenylalanine closes a CDR3 of 14 amino acids. The sequence is cut down to CDR3 DNA, 42 bases in frame from base 1. The approximately 39 donors, aged about 6 to 95 years, were systemically healthy Caucasian individuals from Russia. About 9.8 milliliters of peripheral blood were drawn from each donor into EDTA-treated Vacutainer tubes. Ficoll-Paque density-gradient centrifugation was used to isolate PBMCs, with at least 7 million per sample. Trizol reagent was used to extract total RNA from PBMCs, with at least 6 micrograms per sample. For every donor, an aliquot of PBMCs went through flow cytometry to measure the percentages of naive CD45RAhigh/CD27high T cells.

Input material: blood. The TCR was taken from a woman older than 75 in good health. The V and J genes are TRBV12-3 or TRBV12-4 and TRBJ2-1; the best D guess is TRBD2, with 5 bases matching. The CDR3 here reads CASTVGLPGNEQFF. DNA sequence: TGTGCCAGCACCGTCGGACTGCCGGGGAATGAGCAGTTCTTC.